Following are 8 T cell receptor beta chains from one sample sequenced in a study of early T cells in non-severe SARS-CoV-2 infection. TCRdb processed the 5' RACE reads anew with MiXCR; each CDR3 protein has one entry. The sample includes 50,000 or so distinct CDR3 sequences, roughly 13% of them seen just once. Material: whole blood. These receptors all come from an adult who was a healthcare worker with PCR-confirmed SARS-CoV-2 infection or an uninfected control (not recorded which).

This clonotype was counted ten times or more. The V and J genes are TRBV3-1 and TRBJ1-1; D is ambiguous. V lost 0 bases and J 2 bases, leaving 10 bases between the germline ends. The CDR3 sequence is 15 residues long. Germline CDR1 reads LGHDT; CDR2 reads YNNKEL (reference sequence). CDR3 protein: CASSQDRTFNTEAFF. The CDR3, as DNA: TGTGCCAGCAGCCAAGACAGAACTTTTAACACTGAAGCTTTCTTT.

This clonotype has more than one count but fewer than ten. The CDR3 reads CASSPGTSGMEQYF. For the CDR3, the DNA is TGCGCCAGCAGCCCCGGGACTAGCGGCATGGAGCAGTACTTC. V usage is TRBV5-1 and J usage is TRBJ2-7, with 11 bases that match TRBD2. The V and J ends lost 4 bases and 7 bases, in that order; junction bases with no gene match: 7. Germline loops: CDR1 SGHRS, CDR2 YFSETQ. The CDR3 contains 14 residues.

This sequence joins TRBV29-1 and TRBJ2-7, with D unresolved. The CDR3 length is 12 residues. Germline-derived CDR1 and CDR2 are SQVTM and ANQGSEA. Trimming removed 6 bases at V and 5 bases at J, with 14 bases between. Written as DNA, the CDR3 is TGCAGCGTGAAACCGGATTCAAACGAGCAGTACTTC. Its translation is CSVKPDSNEQYF.

This clonotype was seen more than once but under ten times. CDR3 nucleotides: TGTGCCAGCAGCCAAGGCCACGAGCAGTACTTC. Its translation: CASSQGHEQYF. This chain joins TRBV3-1 and TRBJ2-7; D not certain. Germline V gene sequence: CDR1 LGHDT, CDR2 YNNKEL (reference sequence). V was cut by 1 base and J by 5 bases, with 3 bases left in between. CDR3 length: 11 amino acids.

The sample holds many counts of this clonotype. The rearrangement links TRBV5-5 to TRBJ2-1; 9 bases match TRBD1. The CDR3 length is 16 residues. Germline V gives CDR1 SGHKS, CDR2 YYEKEE (reference sequence). V was pared by 3 bases and J by 5 bases, with 9 bases of the junction left unmatched. The CDR3 region is CASSWGTGMSNNEQFF. CDR3 DNA: TGTGCCAGCAGCTGGGGGACAGGGATGTCTAACAATGAGCAGTTCTTC. Full variable domain (rest looked up from reference TRBV5-5 and TRBJ2-1): DAGVTQSPTHLIKTRGQQVTLRCSPISGHKSVSWYQQVLGQGPQFIFQYYEKEERGRGNFPDRFSARQFPNYSSELNVNALLLGDSALYLCASSWGTGMSNNEQFFGPGTRLTVL.

This clonotype was picked up many times. This sequence joins TRBV3-1 and TRBJ1-6; D ambiguous. The CDR3 totals 13 residues. In germline, CDR1 is LGHDT, CDR2 YNNKEL (reference sequence). V lost 0 bases and J 10 bases, leaving 7 bases between the germline ends. In DNA form, the CDR3 reads TGTGCCAGCAGCCAAGAGAGCAGGTCACCCCTCCACTTT. This translates into CASSQESRSPLHF.

This clonotype was observed at least ten times. The chain couples TRBV20-1 to TRBJ2-1, with 14 nucleotides matching TRBD2. CDR1 and CDR2 from the germline V gene are DFQATT and SNEGSKA (reference sequence). The CDR3 spans 17 residues. V was pared by 5 bases and J by 4 bases, with 10 bases of the junction left unmatched. The CDR3 loop is CSARLAGGLSRYNEQFF. In DNA, the CDR3 is TGCAGTGCTCGACTAGCGGGAGGGTTAAGTCGTTACAATGAGCAGTTCTTC.

The chain joins TRBV27 to TRBJ2-5; D is ambiguous. The germline V and J ends were trimmed by 6 bases and 3 bases, with 11 bases remaining between them. Per germline, CDR1 MNHEY and CDR2 SMNVEV (reference sequence). This CDR3 spans 13 amino acids. The CDR3 nucleotides are TGTGCCAGCAGGGCTTATGGGGAAGAGACCCAGTACTTC. Translated: CASRAYGEETQYF.